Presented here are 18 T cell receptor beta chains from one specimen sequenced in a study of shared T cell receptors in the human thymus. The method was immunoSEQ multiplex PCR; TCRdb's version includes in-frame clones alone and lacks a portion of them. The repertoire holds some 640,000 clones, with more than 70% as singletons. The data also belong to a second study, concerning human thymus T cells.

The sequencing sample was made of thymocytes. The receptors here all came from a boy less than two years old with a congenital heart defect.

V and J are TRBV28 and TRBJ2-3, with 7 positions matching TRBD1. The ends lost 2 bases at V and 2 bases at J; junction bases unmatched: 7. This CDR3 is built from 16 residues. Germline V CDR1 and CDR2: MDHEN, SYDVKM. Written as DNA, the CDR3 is TGTGCCAGCAGTTTAAAGGGGGACAGAAACACAGATACGCAGTATTTT. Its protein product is CASSLKGDRNTDTQYF.

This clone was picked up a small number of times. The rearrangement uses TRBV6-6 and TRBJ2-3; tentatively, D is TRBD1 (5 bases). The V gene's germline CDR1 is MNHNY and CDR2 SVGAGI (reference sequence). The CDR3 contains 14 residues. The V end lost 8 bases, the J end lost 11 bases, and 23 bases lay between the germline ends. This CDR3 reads CASWGGRVAYMQYF. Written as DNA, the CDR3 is TGTGCCAGCTGGGGCGGAAGGGTTGCTTATATGCAGTATTTT.

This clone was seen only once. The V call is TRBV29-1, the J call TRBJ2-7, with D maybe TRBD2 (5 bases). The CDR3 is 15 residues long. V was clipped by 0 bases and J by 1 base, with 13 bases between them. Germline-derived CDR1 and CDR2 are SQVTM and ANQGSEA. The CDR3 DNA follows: TGCAGCGTTGAAGATCTGAGGGTACTGTCCTACGAGCAGTACTTC. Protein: CSVEDLRVLSYEQYF.

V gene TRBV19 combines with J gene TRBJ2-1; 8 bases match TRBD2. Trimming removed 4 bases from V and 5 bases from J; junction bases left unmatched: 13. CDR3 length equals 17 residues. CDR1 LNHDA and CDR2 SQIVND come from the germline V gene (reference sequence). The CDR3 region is CASSTSDGRARNNEQFF. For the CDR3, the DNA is TGTGCCAGTAGTACTTCTGACGGGAGGGCCCGAAACAATGAGCAGTTCTTC.

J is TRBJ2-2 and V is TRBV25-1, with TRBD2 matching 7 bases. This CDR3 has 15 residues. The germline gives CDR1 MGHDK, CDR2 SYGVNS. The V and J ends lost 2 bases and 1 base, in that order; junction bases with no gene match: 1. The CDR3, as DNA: TGTGCCAGCAGTGAACTAGCGGAGAACACCGGGGAGCTGTTTTTT. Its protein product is CASSELAENTGELFF.

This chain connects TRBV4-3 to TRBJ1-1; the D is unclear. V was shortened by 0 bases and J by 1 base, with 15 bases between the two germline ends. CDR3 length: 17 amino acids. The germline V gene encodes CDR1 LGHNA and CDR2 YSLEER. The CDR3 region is CASSQDKTGSPNTEAFF. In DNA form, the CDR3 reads TGCGCCAGCAGCCAAGATAAAACGGGTAGTCCGAACACTGAAGCTTTCTTT.

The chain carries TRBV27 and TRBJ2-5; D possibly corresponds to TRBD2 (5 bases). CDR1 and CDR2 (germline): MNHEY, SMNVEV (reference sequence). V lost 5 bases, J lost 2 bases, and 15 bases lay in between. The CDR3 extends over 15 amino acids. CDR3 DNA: TGTGCCAGCAGTCCATCCTCACTAGAACAAGAGACCCAGTACTTC. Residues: CASSPSSLEQETQYF.

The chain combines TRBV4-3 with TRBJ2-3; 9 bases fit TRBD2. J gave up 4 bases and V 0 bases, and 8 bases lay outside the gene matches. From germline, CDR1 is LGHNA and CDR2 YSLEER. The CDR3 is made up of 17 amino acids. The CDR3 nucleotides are TGCGCCAGCAGCCAAGACTCTCTAGCGGGAATCGCAGATACGCAGTATTTT. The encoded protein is CASSQDSLAGIADTQYF.

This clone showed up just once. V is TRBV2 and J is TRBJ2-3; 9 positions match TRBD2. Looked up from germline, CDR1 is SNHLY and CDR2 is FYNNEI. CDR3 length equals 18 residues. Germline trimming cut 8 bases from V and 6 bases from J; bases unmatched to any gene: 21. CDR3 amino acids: CASRTSAVWPACPDTQYF. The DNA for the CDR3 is TGTGCCAGCCGGACTAGCGCGGTTTGGCCCGCCTGCCCGGATACGCAGTATTTT.

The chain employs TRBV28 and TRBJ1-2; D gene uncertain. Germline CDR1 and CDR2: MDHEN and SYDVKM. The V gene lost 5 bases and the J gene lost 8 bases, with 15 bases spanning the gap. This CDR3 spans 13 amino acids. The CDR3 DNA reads TGTGCCAGCAGTCTTCGGTTCAGAGGCGGCTACACCTTC. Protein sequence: CASSLRFRGGYTF.

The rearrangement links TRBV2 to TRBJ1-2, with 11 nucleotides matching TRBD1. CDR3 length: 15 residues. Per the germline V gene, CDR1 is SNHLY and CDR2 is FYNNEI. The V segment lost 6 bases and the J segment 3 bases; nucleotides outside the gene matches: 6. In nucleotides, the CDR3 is TGTGCCAGCAGCTCGTTGGACAGGGGGCACTATGGCTACACCTTC. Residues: CASSSLDRGHYGYTF.

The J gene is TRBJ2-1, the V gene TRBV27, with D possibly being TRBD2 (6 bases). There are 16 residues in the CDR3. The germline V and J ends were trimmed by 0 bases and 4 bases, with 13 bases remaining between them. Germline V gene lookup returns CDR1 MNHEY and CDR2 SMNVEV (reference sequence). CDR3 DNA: TGTGCCAGCAGTTTATCGCGGCGGGGAGATTACAATGAGCAGTTCTTC. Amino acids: CASSLSRRGDYNEQFF.

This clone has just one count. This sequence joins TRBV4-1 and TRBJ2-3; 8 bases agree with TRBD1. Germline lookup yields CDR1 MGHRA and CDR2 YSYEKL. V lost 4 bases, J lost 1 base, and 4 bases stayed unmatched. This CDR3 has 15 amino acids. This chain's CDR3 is CASSPTGGGTDTQYF. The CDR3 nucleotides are TGCGCCAGCAGCCCCACAGGGGGAGGCACAGATACGCAGTATTTT.

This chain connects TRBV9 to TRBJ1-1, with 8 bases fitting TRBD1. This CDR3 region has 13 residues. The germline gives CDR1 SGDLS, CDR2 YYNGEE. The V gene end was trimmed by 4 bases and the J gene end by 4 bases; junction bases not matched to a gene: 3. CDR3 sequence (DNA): TGTGCCAGCAGCTTCACAGGGGGCACTGAAGCTTTCTTT. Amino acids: CASSFTGGTEAFF.

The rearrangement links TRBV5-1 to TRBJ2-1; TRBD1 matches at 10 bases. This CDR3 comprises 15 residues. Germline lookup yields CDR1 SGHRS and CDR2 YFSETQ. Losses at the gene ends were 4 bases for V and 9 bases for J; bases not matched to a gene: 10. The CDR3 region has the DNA TGCGCCAGCAGCCCCGGGACAGGGGCGTCCTGTGAGCAGTTCTTC. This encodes CASSPGTGASCEQFF. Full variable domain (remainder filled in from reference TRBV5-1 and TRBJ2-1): KAGVTQTPRYLIKTRGQQVTLSCSPISGHRSVSWYQQTPGQGLQFLFEYFSETQRNKGNFPGRFSGRQFSNSRSEMNVSTLELGDSALYLCASSPGTGASCEQFFGPGTRLTVL.

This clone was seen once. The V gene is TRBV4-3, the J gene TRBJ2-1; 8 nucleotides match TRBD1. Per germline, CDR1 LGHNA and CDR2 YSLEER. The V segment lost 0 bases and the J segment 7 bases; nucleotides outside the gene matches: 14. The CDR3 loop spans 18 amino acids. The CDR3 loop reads CASSQEFFRTGLWNEQFF. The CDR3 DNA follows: TGCGCCAGCAGCCAAGAGTTTTTTCGGACAGGGTTATGGAATGAGCAGTTCTTC.

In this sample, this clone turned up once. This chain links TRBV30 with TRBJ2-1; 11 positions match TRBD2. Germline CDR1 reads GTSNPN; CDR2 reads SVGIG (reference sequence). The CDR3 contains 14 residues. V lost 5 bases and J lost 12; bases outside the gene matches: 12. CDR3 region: CAWRLAGQHLRQFF. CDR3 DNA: TGTGCCTGGCGACTAGCGGGACAGCACCTAAGGCAGTTCTTC.

The CDR3: CASRNHLAGLDTQYF. The DNA of the CDR3 is TGTGCCAGCAGAAACCATCTAGCGGGGCTCGATACGCAGTATTTT. J is TRBJ2-3 and V is TRBV25-1, with TRBD2 identical over 9 bases. V lost 6 bases and J lost 6; bases outside the gene matches: 10. The germline gives CDR1 MGHDK, CDR2 SYGVNS. CDR3 length: 15 residues.